This is a list of T cell receptor beta chains from one sample in a study of control samples from healthy donors and cancer patients. TCRdb keeps only in-frame clones here, not all; method: immunoSEQ multiplex PCR. Of approximately 120,000 clones listed, roughly 91% are singletons. Source material: blood. These TCRs come from a woman aged 50 to 60 in good health. CDR3s include the opening cysteine and the closing phenylalanine or tryptophan. The order of the fields is V gene, CDR3 length, clone size, J gene, D gene, CDR3 DNA, CDR3 protein. A D gene is named only where the DNA matches it firmly. Clone size is given for some rows only: seen once, a few or many times, or a class if the clone is expanded.

V: TRBV29-1; length: 14; size: -; J: TRBJ1-1; D: -; DNA: TGCAGCGTTGAAGTCGCAGGTAGGAACACTGAAGCTTTCTTT; CDR3: CSVEVAGRNTEAFF
V: TRBV4-3; length: 11; size: -; J: TRBJ2-5; D: -; DNA: TGCGCCAGCAGCCTGGGGGGGACCCAGTACTTC; CDR3: CASSLGGTQYF
V: TRBV7-3; length: 13; size: -; J: TRBJ1-6; D: -; DNA: TGTGCCAGCAGCTTAACGGACTCAACACCCCTCCACTTT; CDR3: CASSLTDSTPLHF
V: TRBV7-8; length: 16; size: once; J: TRBJ1-1; D: -; DNA: TGTGCCAGCAGCTTAGAAGAGGCAGGGTTGAACACTGAAGCTTTCTTT; CDR3: CASSLEEAGLNTEAFF
V: TRBV3-1/TRBV3-2; length: 14; size: -; J: TRBJ2-7; D: -; DNA: TGTGCCAGCAGCCGAACCCGCGCCTCCTACGAGCAGTACTTC; CDR3: CASSRTRASYEQYF
V: TRBV4-3; length: 16; size: -; J: TRBJ2-1; D: -; DNA: TGCGCCAGCAGCCAAGAGGTAAGCCCGGAGTACAATGAGCAGTTCTTC; CDR3: CASSQEVSPEYNEQFF
V: TRBV5-1; length: 14; size: once; J: TRBJ2-7; D: -; DNA: TGCGCCAGCACCCCCGGGACGGCTTCCTACGAGCAGTACTTC; CDR3: CASTPGTASYEQYF
V: TRBV10-2; length: 15; size: -; J: TRBJ1-5; D: -; DNA: TGCGCCAGCACTGAGGGGGGGCAGGGCAATCAGCCCCAGCATTTT; CDR3: CASTEGGQGNQPQHF
V: TRBV24-1; length: 16; size: -; J: TRBJ2-1; D: -; DNA: TGTGCCACCAGTGATTTGCCGGCAGGAACTAACAATGAGCAGTTCTTC; CDR3: CATSDLPAGTNNEQFF
V: TRBV15; length: 15; size: -; J: TRBJ2-4; D: -; DNA: TGTGCCACCAGCAGGAAAAGACACGGCTGGAACATTCAGTACTTC; CDR3: CATSRKRHGWNIQYF
V: TRBV10-1; length: 13; size: many; J: TRBJ2-2; D: TRBD2; DNA: TGCGCCAGCCATAGCGGGGGGCACGGGGAGCTGTTTTTT; CDR3: CASHSGGHGELFF
V: TRBV5-6; length: 14; size: -; J: TRBJ2-7; D: TRBD2; DNA: TGTGCCAGCAGGTCTGGGACTAGCATCGACGAGCAGTACTTC; CDR3: CASRSGTSIDEQYF
V: TRBV30; length: 13; size: once; J: TRBJ1-2; D: -; DNA: TGTGCCTGGACCCCCGGGACACACTATGGCTACACCTTC; CDR3: CAWTPGTHYGYTF
V: TRBV6-5; length: 14; size: -; J: TRBJ2-3; D: -; DNA: TGTGCCAGCAGTTACTCGGGGGGTACAGATACGCAGTATTTT; CDR3: CASSYSGGTDTQYF
V: TRBV9; length: 11; size: -; J: TRBJ1-1; D: -; DNA: TGTGCCAGCAGCGATGACATCGAAGCTTTCTTT; CDR3: CASSDDIEAFF
V: TRBV6-5; length: 13; size: once; J: TRBJ2-1; D: -; DNA: TGTGCCAGCAGTTACGGACATAACAATGAGCAGTTCTTC; CDR3: CASSYGHNNEQFF
V: TRBV5-1; length: 16; size: once; J: TRBJ1-1; D: -; DNA: TGCGCCAGCAGCTTGATCAGTCCCGGGGCGTCGTTTGAAGCTTTCTTT; CDR3: CASSLISPGASFEAFF
V: TRBV2; length: 15; size: -; J: TRBJ2-3; D: TRBD2; DNA: TGTGCCAGCACACTTAGCGGGAGTCCCGCAGATACGCAGTATTTT; CDR3: CASTLSGSPADTQYF
V: TRBV30; length: 14; size: once; J: TRBJ2-1; D: -; DNA: TGTGCCTGGGTTTATGGACGGGGGCGGAATGAGCAGTTCTTC; CDR3: CAWVYGRGRNEQFF
V: TRBV18; length: 15; size: -; J: TRBJ1-1; D: -; DNA: TGTGCCAGCTCACCCCTAAGGACAGAGAACACTGAAGCTTTCTTT; CDR3: CASSPLRTENTEAFF
V: TRBV7-3; length: 15; size: -; J: TRBJ2-1; D: TRBD1; DNA: TGTGCCAGCAGCTTCCATGGGGGGACAGGGAATGAGCAGTTCTTC; CDR3: CASSFHGGTGNEQFF
V: TRBV25-1; length: 15; size: few; J: TRBJ1-4; D: TRBD1; DNA: TGTGCCAGCAGTCTGACAGGGGAAGGCCCCAGAAAACTGTTTTTT; CDR3: CASSLTGEGPRKLFF
V: TRBV5-5; length: 11; size: -; J: TRBJ2-7; D: -; DNA: TGTGCCAGTGGACGGTCCTACGAGCAGTACTTC; CDR3: CASGRSYEQYF
V: TRBV11-2; length: 16; size: -; J: TRBJ2-7; D: -; DNA: TGTGCCAGCAGCTTGATCGGGACTTACCTGAAAAACGAGCAGTACTTC; CDR3: CASSLIGTYLKNEQYF
V: TRBV18; length: 16; size: -; J: TRBJ1-1; D: TRBD1; DNA: TGTGCCAGCTCACAACAGGGGGCTGGTTTGAACACTGAAGCTTTCTTT; CDR3: CASSQQGAGLNTEAFF
V: TRBV6-5; length: 15; size: once; J: TRBJ2-5; D: TRBD2; DNA: TGTGCCAGCAGACCCACACTAGCGGTCCAAGAGACCCAGTACTTC; CDR3: CASRPTLAVQETQYF
V: TRBV6-1; length: 15; size: -; J: TRBJ2-3; D: TRBD2; DNA: TGTGCCAGCAGTGAAAAAAGCGGGGGGGCAGATACGCAGTATTTT; CDR3: CASSEKSGGADTQYF
V: TRBV4-1; length: 12; size: -; J: TRBJ2-1; D: TRBD2; DNA: TGCGCCAGCAGCCTCCCTGGGGGGGGTCAGTTCTTC; CDR3: CASSLPGGGQFF
V: TRBV5-1; length: 13; size: -; J: TRBJ2-3; D: -; DNA: TGCGCCAGCAGCCCGAACAAAAGAAATACGCAGTATTTT; CDR3: CASSPNKRNTQYF